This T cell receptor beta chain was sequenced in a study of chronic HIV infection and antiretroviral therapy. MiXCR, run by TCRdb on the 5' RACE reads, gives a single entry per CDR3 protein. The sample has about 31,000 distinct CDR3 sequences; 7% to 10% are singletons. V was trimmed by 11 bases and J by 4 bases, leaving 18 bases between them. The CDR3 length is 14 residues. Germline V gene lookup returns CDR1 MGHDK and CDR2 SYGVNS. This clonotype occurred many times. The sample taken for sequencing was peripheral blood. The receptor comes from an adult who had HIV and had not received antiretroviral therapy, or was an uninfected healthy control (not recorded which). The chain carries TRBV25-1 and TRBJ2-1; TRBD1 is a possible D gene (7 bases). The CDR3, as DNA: TGTGCCCCGGGGGATGACAGGGTTTACAATGAGCAGTTCTTC. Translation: CAPGDDRVYNEQFF.